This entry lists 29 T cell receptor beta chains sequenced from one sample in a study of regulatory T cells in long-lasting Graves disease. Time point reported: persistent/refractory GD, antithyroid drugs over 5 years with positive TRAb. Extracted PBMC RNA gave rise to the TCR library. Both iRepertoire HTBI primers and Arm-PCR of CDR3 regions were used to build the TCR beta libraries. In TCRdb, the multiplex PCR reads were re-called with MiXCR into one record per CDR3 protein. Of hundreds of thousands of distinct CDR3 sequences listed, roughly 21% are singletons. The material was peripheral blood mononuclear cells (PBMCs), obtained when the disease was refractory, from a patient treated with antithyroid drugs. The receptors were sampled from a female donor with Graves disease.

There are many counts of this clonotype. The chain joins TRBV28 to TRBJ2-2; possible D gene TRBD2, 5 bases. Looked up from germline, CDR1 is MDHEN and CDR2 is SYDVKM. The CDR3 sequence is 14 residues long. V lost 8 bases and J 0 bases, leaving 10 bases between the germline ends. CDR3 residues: CASRGLANTGELFF. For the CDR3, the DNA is TGTGCCAGCCGAGGGCTAGCGAACACCGGGGAGCTGTTTTTT.

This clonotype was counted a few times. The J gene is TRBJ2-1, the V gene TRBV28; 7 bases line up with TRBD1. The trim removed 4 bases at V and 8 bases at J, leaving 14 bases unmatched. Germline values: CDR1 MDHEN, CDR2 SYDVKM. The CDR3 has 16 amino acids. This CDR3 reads CASSSRQGRVFDEQFF. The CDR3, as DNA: TGTGCCAGCAGTTCCCGACAGGGACGAGTCTTCGATGAGCAGTTCTTC. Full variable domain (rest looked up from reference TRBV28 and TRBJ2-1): DVKVTQSSRYLVKRTGEKVFLECVQDMDHENMFWYRQDPGLGLRLIYFSYDVKMKEKGDIPEGYSVSREKKERFSLILESASTNQTSMYLCASSSRQGRVFDEQFFGPGTRLTVL.

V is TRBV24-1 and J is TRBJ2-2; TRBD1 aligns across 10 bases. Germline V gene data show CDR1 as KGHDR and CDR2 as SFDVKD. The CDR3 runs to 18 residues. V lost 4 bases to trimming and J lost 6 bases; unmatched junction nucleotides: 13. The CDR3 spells CATSDPLEGQGNSGELFF. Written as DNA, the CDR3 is TGTGCCACCAGTGACCCACTGGAGGGACAGGGGAATTCCGGGGAGCTGTTTTTT.

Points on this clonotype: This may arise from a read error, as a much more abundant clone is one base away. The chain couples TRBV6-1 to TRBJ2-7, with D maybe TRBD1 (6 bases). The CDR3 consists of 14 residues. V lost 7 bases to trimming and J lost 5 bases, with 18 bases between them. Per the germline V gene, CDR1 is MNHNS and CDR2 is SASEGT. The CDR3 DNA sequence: TGTGCCAGCACCGACGTTCAGCAGGGGAACGAGCAGTACTTC. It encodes CASTDVQQGNEQYF.

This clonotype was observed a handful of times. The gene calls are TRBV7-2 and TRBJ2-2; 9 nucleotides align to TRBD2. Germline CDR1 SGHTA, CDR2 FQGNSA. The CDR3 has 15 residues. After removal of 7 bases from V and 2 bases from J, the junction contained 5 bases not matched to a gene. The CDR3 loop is CASIATSGNTGELFF. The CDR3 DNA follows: TGTGCCAGCATCGCGACTAGCGGAAACACCGGGGAGCTGTTTTTT.

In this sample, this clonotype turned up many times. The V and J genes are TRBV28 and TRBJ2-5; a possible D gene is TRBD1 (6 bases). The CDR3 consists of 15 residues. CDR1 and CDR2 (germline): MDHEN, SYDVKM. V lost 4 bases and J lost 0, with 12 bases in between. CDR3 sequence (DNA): TGTGCCAGCAGTTCGCCCGGACAGAACCAAGAGACCCAGTACTTC. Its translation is CASSSPGQNQETQYF.

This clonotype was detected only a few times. CDR3 nucleotide sequence: TGTGCCAGCAGCCAAGGAAGGACAGTGGTCGAGCAGTACTTC. Translating gives CASSQGRTVVEQYF. This sequence joins TRBV3-1 and TRBJ2-7; weak D call: TRBD1 (6 bases). The CDR3 runs 14 residues. Germline values: CDR1 LGHDT, CDR2 YNNKEL (reference sequence). Between the trimmed V and J ends, which lost 1 base and 6 bases, there was a span of 13 bases.

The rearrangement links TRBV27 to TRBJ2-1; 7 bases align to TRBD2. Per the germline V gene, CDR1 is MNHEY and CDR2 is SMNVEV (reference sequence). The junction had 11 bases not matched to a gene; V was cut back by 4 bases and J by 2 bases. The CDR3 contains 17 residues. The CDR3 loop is CASSSLGTKGTYNEQFF. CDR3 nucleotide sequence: TGTGCCAGCAGTTCTCTCGGGACTAAAGGAACCTACAATGAGCAGTTCTTC.

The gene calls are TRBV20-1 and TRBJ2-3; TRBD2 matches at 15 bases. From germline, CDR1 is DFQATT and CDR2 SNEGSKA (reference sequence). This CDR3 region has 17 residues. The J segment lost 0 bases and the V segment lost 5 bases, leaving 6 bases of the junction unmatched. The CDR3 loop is CSAGPGLAGGSTDTQYF. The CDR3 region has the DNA TGCAGTGCTGGCCCGGGACTAGCGGGAGGAAGCACAGATACGCAGTATTTT.

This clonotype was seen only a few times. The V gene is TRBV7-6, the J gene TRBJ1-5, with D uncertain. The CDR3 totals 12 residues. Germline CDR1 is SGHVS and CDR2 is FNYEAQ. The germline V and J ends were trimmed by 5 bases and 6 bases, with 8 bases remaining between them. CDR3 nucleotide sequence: TGTGCCAGCAGCACCGAGGGTCAGCCCCAGCATTTT. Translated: CASSTEGQPQHF. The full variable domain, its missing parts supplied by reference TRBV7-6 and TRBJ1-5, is GAGVSQSPRYKVTKRGQDVALRCDPISGHVSLYWYRQALGQGPEFLTYFNYEAQQDKSGLPNDRFSAERPEGSISTLTIQRTEQRDSAMYRCASSTEGQPQHFGDGTRLSIL.

In DNA form, the CDR3 reads TGTGCCAGCAGCCGGTTAGCATCACCCTCAGATACGCAGTATTTT. It is translated as CASSRLASPSDTQYF. The V call is TRBV7-9, the J call TRBJ2-3; D is uncertain. The CDR3 extends over 15 amino acids. Germline CDR1 SEHNR, CDR2 FQNEAQ (reference sequence). V lost 5 bases, J lost 4 bases, and 16 bases lay in between. The full variable domain, with the rest looked up from reference TRBV7-9 and TRBJ2-3, is DTGVSQNPRHKITKRGQNVTFRCDPISEHNRLYWYRQTLGQGPEFLTYFQNEAQLEKSRLLSDRFSAERPKGSFSTLEIQRTEQGDSAMYLCASSRLASPSDTQYFGPGTRLTVL.

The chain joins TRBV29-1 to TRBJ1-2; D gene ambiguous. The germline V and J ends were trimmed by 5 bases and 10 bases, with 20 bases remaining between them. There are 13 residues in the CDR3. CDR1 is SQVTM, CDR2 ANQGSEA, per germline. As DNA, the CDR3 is TGCAGCGTTAAGGAGCCAATGGCCGATACCTACACCTTC. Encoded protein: CSVKEPMADTYTF.

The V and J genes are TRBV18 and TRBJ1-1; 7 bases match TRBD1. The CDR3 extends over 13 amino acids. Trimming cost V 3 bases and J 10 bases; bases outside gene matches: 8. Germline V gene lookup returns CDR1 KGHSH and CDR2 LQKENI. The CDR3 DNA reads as TGTGCCAGCTCACCGCAGGGGGTAATTGGAGCTTTCTTT. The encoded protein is CASSPQGVIGAFF.

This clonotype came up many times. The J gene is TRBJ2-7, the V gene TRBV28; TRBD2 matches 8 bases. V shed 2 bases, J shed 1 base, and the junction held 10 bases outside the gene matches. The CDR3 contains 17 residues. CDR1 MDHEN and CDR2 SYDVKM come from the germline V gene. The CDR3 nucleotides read TGTGCCAGCAGTTTAAAAAACGCGGGAGGCCCTTCCTACGAGCAGTACTTC. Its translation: CASSLKNAGGPSYEQYF.

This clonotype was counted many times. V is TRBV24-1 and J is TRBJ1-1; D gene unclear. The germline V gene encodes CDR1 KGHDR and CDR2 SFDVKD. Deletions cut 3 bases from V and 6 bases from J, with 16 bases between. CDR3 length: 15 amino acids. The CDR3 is CATSDKQTSNAEAFF. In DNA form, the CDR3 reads TGTGCCACCAGTGATAAGCAAACATCTAACGCTGAAGCTTTCTTT.

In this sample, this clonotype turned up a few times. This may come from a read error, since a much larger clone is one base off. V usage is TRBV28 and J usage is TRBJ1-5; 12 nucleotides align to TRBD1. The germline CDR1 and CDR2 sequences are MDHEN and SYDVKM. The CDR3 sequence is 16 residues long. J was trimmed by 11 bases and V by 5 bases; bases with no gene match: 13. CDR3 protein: CASSLRDRGPYRAQHF. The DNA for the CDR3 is TGTGCCAGCAGTCTCAGGGACAGGGGGCCCTACCGGGCCCAGCATTTT.

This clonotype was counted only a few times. CDR3 loop: CASSLSAYQPQHF. The CDR3 DNA reads as TGTGCCAGCAGTTTGAGCGCCTATCAGCCCCAGCATTTT. The J gene is TRBJ1-5, the V gene TRBV28, with D unclear. The V gene lost 3 bases and the J gene lost 5 bases, with 8 bases spanning the gap. Germline CDR1 and CDR2: MDHEN and SYDVKM. The CDR3 extends over 13 amino acids.

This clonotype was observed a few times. This chain's CDR3 is CASSPTRANNEQFF. CDR3 nucleotide sequence: TGTGCCAGCAGCCCTACCCGGGCCAACAATGAGCAGTTCTTC. V usage is TRBV11-1 and J usage is TRBJ2-1; no definite D call. CDR1 and CDR2 from the germline V gene are SGHAT and FQDESV (reference sequence). Trimming took off 5 bases at V and 5 bases at J, with 13 bases between the two ends. CDR3 length: 14 amino acids.

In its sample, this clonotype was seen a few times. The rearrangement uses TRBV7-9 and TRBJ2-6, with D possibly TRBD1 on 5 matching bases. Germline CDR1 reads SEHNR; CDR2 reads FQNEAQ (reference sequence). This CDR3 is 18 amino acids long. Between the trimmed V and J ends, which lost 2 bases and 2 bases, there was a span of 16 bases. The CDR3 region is CASSLTSRAGTGANVLTF. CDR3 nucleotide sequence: TGTGCCAGCAGCTTAACGTCCAGGGCTGGCACTGGGGCCAACGTCCTGACTTTC.

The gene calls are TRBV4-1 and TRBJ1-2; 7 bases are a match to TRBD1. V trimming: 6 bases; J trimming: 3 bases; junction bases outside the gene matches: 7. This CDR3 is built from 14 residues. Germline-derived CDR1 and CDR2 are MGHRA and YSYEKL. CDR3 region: CASRPTGSDYGYTF. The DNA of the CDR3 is TGCGCCAGCAGACCGACAGGGTCCGACTATGGCTACACCTTC.

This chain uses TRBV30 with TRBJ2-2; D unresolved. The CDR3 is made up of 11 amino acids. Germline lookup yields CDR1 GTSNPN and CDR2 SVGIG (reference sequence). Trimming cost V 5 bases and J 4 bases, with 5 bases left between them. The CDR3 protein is CAWGRTGELFF. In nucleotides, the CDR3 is TGTGCCTGGGGACGCACCGGGGAGCTGTTTTTT.

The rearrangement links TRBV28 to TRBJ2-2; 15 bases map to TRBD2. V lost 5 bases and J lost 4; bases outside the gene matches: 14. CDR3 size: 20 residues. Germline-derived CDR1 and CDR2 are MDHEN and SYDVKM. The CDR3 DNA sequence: TGTGCCAGCAGTCTCGGACTAGCGGGAGGGGAAGAGCTAGGCACCGGGGAGCTGTTTTTT. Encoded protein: CASSLGLAGGEELGTGELFF.

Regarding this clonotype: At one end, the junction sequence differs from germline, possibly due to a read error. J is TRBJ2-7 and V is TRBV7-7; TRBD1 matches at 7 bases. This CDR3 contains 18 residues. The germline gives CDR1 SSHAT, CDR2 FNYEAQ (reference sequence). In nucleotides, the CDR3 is TGTGCTAGCAGCTCCACCAAATTCCGACAGGGAAGCTCCTACGAGCAGTACTTC. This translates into CASSSTKFRQGSSYEQYF. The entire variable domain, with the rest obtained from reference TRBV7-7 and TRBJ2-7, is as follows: GAGVSQSPRYKVTKRGQDVTLRCDPISSHATLYWYQQALGQGPEFLTYFNYEAQPDKSGLPSDRFSAERPEGSISTLTIQRTEQRDSAMYRCASSSTKFRQGSSYEQYFGPGTRLTVT.

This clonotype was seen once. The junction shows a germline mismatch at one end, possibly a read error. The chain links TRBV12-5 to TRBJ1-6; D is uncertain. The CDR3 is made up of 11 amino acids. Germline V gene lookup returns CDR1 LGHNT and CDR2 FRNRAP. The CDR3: CACGFYSPLHF. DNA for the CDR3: TGTGCTTGTGGTTTTTATTCACCCCTCCACTTT.

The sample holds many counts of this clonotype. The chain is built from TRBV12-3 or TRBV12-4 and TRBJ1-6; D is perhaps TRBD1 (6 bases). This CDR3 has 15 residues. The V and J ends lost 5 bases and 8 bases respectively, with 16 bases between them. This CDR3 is CASSNSGQGYSPLHF. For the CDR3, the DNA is TGTGCCAGCAGTAACTCAGGGCAGGGGTATTCACCCCTCCACTTT.

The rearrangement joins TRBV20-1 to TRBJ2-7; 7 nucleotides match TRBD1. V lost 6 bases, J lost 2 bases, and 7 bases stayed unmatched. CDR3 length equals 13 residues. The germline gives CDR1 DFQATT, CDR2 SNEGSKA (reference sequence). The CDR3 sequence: CSAAGDSTYEQYF. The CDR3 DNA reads TGCAGTGCCGCCGGGGACAGCACCTACGAGCAGTACTTC.

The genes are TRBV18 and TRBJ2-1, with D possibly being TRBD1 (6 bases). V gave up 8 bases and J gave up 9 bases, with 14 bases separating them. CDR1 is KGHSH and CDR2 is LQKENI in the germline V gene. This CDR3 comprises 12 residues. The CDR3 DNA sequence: TGTGCCAGCCGGACAGCGAACCCTGAGCAGTTCTTC. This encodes CASRTANPEQFF.

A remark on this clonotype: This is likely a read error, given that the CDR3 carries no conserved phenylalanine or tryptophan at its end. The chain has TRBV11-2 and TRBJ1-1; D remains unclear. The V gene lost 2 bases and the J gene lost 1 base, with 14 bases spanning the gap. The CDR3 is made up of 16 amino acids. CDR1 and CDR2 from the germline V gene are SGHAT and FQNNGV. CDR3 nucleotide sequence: TGTGCCAGCAGCTTAAACCCCCCGGCGACGAACACTGAAGCTTTCCTT. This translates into CASSLNPPATNTEAFL.

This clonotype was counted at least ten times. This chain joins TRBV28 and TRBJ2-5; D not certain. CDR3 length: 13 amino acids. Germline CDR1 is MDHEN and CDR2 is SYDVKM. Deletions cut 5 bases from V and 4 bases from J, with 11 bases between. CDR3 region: CASSAMNGETQYF. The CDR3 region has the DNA TGTGCCAGCAGTGCCATGAACGGAGAGACCCAGTACTTC.